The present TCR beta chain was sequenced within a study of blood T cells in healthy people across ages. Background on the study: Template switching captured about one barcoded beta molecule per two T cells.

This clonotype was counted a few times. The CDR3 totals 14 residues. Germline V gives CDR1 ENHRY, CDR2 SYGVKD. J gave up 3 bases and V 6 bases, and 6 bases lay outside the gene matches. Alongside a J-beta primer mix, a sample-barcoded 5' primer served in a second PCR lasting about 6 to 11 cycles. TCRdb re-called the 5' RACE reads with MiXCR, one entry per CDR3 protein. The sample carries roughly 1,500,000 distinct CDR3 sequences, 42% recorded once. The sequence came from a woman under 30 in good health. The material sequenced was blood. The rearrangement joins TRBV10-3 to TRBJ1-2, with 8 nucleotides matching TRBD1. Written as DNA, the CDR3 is TGTGCCATCAGACCCGGGACAGGAGACTATGGCTACACCTTC. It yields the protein CAIRPGTGDYGYTF.